The rows below give T cell receptor beta chains drawn from one sample of a study of T cells in Graves' hyperthyroidism and ophthalmopathy. One entry per CDR3 protein results from TCRdb running MiXCR on the multiplex PCR reads. The sample has 530,000 or so distinct CDR3 sequences; more than 15% are singletons. Sequenced input: blood. These receptors were collected from a woman aged 18 to 35 with Graves' ophthalmopathy. Each CDR3 is given with its conserved first and last residue. Each record gives: J gene, V gene, CDR3 protein.

>TRBJ2-7|TRBV19
CASSIGWSYEQYF
>TRBJ2-5|TRBV7-2
CASSYYLQGFRETQYF
>TRBJ1-5|TRBV18
CASSPLRGRDQPQHF
>TRBJ2-3|TRBV6-2/TRBV6-3
CASRRGANKASTDTQYF
>TRBJ2-5|TRBV24-1
CATSDYGTSAETQYF
>TRBJ2-5|TRBV7-8
CASSDLAGGPTTQYF
>TRBJ2-5|TRBV7-9
CASSLLLAGEETQYF
>TRBJ1-6|TRBV18
CASSPPNRGIHSPLHF
>TRBJ2-5|TRBV6-1
CASREPSGRAETQYF
>TRBJ1-1|TRBV5-5
CASIAGGNTEAFF
>TRBJ2-1|TRBV28
CAISWGFAEQGAKTSGRVDNEQFF
>TRBJ2-7|TRBV5-1
CASSLGQGVYEQYF
>TRBJ2-7|TRBV6-5
CASSYFREISYEQYF
>TRBJ2-4|TRBV9
CASSAGLAEQNIQYF
>TRBJ2-5|TRBV20-1
CSASSADAGKETQYF
>TRBJ1-5|TRBV7-9
CASSLFDQPQHF
>TRBJ2-2|TRBV5-1
CASSLQTSLTGELFF
>TRBJ2-7|TRBV28
CASSWALAEYEQYF
>TRBJ2-3|TRBV9
CASSVDLPDTQYF
>TRBJ2-7|TRBV27
CASARTGAYEQYF
>TRBJ2-3|TRBV28
CASSSREGQPDTQYF
>TRBJ1-1|TRBV19
CASSTDRQATEAFF
>TRBJ1-4|TRBV28
CASTPTGVIPTNEKLFF
>TRBJ2-3|TRBV29-1
CSVPLWDTQYF
>TRBJ1-3|TRBV3-1
CASSQGDRYWNTIYF
>TRBJ1-1|TRBV5-1
CASSLNGAQARLGTEAFF
>TRBJ1-1|TRBV3-1
CASSQDVTGVNTEAFF
>TRBJ2-1|TRBV3-1
CASSQGPDNEQFF
>TRBJ1-2|TRBV10-3
CAISESAYGYTF
>TRBJ2-3|TRBV9
CASSGSGTSGTDTQYF
>TRBJ2-3|TRBV20-1
CSARDWGTSGSFTDTQYF
>TRBJ1-2|TRBV5-1
CASSPGQGGRTRGYTF
>TRBJ1-1|TRBV9
CASSVGGGSTEAFF
>TRBJ2-2|TRBV7-2
CASSLASSGVNTGELFF
>TRBJ1-2|TRBV2
CASSDFKGNHGYTF
>TRBJ1-1|TRBV5-1
CASSQTGANTEAFF
>TRBJ2-7|TRBV3-1
CASSHADRENEQYF
>TRBJ1-1|TRBV20-1
CSAHTEVNTEAFF